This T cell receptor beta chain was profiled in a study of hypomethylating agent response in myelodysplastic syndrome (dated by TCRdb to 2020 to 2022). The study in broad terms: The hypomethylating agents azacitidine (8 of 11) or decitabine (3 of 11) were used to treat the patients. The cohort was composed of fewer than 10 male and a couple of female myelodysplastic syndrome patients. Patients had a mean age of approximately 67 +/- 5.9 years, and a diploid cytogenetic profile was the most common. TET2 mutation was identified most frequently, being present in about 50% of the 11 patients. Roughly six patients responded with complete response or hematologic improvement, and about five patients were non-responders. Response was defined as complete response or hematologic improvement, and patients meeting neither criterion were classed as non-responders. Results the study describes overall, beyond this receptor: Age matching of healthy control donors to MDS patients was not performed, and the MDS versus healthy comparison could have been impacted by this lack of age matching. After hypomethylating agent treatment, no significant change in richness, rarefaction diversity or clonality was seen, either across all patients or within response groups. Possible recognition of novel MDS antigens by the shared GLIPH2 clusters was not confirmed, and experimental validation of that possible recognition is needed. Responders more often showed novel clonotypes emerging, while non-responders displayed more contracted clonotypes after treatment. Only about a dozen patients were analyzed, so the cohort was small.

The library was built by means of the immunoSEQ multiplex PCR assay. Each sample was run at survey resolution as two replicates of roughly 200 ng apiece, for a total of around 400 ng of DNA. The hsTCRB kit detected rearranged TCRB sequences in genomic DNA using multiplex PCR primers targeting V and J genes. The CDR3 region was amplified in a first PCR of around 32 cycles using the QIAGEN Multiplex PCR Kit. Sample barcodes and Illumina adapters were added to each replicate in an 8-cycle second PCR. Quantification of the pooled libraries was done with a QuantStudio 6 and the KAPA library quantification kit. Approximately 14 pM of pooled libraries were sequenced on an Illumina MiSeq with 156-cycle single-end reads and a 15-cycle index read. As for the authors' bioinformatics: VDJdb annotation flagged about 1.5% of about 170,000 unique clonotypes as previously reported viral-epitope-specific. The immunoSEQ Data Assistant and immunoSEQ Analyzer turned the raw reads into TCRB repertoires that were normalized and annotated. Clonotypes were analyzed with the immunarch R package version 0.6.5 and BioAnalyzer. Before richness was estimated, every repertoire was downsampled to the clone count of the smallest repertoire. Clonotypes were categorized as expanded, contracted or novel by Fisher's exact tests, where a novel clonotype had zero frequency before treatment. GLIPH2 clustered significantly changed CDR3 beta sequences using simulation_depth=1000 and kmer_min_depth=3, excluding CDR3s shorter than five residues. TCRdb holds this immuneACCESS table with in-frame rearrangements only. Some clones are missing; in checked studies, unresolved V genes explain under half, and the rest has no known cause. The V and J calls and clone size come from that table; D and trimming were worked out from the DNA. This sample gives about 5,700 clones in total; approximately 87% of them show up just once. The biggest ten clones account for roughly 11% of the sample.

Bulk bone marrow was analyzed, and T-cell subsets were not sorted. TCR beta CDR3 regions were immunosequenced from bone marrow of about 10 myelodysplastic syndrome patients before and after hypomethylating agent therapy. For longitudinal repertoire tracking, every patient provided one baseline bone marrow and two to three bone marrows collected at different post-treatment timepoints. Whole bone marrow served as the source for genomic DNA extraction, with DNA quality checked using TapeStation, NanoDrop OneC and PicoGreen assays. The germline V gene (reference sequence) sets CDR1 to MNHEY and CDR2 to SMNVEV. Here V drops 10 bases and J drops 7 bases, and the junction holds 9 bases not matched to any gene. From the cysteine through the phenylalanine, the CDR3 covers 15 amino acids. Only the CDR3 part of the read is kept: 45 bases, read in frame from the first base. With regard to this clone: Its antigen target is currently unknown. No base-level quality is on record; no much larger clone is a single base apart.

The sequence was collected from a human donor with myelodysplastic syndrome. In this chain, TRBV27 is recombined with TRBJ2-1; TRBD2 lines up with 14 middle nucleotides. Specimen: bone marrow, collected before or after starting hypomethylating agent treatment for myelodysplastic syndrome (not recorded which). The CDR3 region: CATWTSGGPLNEQFF. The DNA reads TGTGCCACCTGGACTAGCGGGGGGCCCCTAAATGAGCAGTTCTTC.